This T cell receptor beta chain was captured by sequencing in a study of graft-versus-host responses after intestinal transplantation. The method was immunoSEQ multiplex PCR; TCRdb's version includes in-frame clones alone and lacks a portion of them. Among 95,000 to 150,000 clones listed, 85% to 95% were seen once. There are 15 residues in the CDR3. V trimming: 4 bases; J trimming: 8 bases; junction bases outside the gene matches: 9. The germline CDR1 and CDR2 sequences are MNHEY and SMNVEV (reference sequence). As to this clone: The antigen remains unidentified.

The study's findings and limits: GvH clones occurred in recipient marrow; some first appeared in ileum or blood. Early post-transplant HvG declines were associated with peak circulating GvH clone levels.

This TCR was recovered from a human donor who received an intestinal transplant. Sequencing used unstimulated CD8+ T cells sorted from spleen or lymph node cells, obtained before intestinal transplant. The gene calls are TRBV27 and TRBJ2-1; 9 bases match TRBD2. The CDR3 loop is CASSSSASGMDEQFF. CDR3 nucleotides: TGTGCCAGCAGTTCCTCGGCTAGCGGGATGGATGAGCAGTTCTTC.